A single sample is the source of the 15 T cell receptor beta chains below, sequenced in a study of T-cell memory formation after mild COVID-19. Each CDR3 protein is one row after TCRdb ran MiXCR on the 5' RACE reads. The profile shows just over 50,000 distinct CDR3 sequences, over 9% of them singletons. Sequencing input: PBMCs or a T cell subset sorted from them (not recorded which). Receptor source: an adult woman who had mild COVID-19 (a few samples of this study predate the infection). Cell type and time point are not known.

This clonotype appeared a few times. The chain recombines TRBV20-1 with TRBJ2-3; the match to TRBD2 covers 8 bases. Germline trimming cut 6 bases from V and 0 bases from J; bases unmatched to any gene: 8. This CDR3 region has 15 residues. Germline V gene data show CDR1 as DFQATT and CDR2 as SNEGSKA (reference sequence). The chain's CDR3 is CSASGLAVSTDTQYF. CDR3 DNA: TGCAGTGCAAGTGGACTAGCTGTTAGCACAGATACGCAGTATTTT.

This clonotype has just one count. The CDR3 DNA follows: TGTGCCAGCAGTTACTCGGGGGAGCAGTTCTTC. It yields the protein CASSYSGEQFF. The chain employs TRBV6-5 and TRBJ2-1; unclear D gene. Germline loops: CDR1 MNHEY, CDR2 SVGAGI. This CDR3 region has 11 residues. The V and J ends lost 0 bases and 10 bases respectively, with 4 bases between them.

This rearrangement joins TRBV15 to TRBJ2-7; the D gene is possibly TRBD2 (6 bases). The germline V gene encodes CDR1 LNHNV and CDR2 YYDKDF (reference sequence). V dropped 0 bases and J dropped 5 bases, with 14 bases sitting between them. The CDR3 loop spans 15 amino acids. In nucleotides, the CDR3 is TGTGCCACCAGCAGAGAAATCGGGAGTCTGGACGAGCAGTACTTC. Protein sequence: CATSREIGSLDEQYF. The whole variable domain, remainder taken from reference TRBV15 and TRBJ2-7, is DAMVIQNPRYQVTQFGKPVTLSCSQTLNHNVMYWYQQKSSQAPKLLFHYYDKDFNNEADTPDNFQSRRPNTSFCFLDIRSPGLGDTAMYLCATSREIGSLDEQYFGPGTRLTVT.

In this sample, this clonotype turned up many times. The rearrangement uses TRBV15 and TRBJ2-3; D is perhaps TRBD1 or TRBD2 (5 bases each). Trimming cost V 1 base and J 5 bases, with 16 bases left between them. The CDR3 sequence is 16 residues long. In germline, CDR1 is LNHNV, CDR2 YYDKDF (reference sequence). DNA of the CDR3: TGTGCCACCAGCAGAGGGCTGACAGTTGCGGGAGATACGCAGTATTTT. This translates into CATSRGLTVAGDTQYF.

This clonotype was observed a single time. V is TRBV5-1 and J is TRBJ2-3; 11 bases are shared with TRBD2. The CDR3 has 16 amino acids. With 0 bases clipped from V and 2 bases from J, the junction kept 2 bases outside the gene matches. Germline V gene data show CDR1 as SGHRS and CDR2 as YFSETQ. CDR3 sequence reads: CASSLALAGDTDTQYF. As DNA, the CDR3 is TGCGCCAGCAGCTTGGCACTAGCGGGGGACACAGATACGCAGTATTTT.

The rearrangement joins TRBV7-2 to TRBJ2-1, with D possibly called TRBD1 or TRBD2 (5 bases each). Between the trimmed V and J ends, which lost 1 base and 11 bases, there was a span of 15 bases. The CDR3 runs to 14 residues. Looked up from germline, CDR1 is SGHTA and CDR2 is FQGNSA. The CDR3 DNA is TGTGCCAGCAGCTTAGATCAGGGAGCTCTTAAGCAGTTCTTC. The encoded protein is CASSLDQGALKQFF.

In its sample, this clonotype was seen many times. CDR3 residues: CASSVGGWGETQYF. In DNA, the CDR3 is TGCGCCAGCAGTGTGGGAGGATGGGGAGAGACCCAGTACTTC. V gene TRBV10-2 combines with J gene TRBJ2-5, with D maybe TRBD2 (6 bases). The germline CDR1 and CDR2 sequences are WSHSY and SAAADI. CDR3 length: 14 residues. The V and J ends lost 4 bases and 4 bases respectively, with 13 bases between them.

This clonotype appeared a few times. The CDR3 region has the DNA TGCAGCGTTCCACAGGGTAACTATGGCTACACCTTC. Residues: CSVPQGNYGYTF. This chain connects TRBV29-1 to TRBJ1-2; tentatively, D is TRBD1 (6 bases). The germline V and J ends were trimmed by 5 bases and 1 base, with 8 bases remaining between them. Germline CDR1 is SQVTM and CDR2 is ANQGSEA. This CDR3 spans 12 amino acids.

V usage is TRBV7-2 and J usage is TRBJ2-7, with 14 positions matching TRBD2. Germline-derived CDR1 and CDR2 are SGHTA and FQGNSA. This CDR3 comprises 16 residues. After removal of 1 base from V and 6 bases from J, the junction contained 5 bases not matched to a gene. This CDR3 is CASSLEGLAGVGEQYF. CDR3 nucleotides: TGTGCCAGCAGCTTAGAGGGACTAGCGGGAGTGGGCGAGCAGTACTTC. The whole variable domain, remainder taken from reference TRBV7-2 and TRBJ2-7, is GAGVSQSPSNKVTEKGKDVELRCDPISGHTALYWYRQSLGQGLEFLIYFQGNSAPDKSGLPSDRFSAERTGGSVSTLTIQRTQQEDSAVYLCASSLEGLAGVGEQYFGPGTRLTVT.

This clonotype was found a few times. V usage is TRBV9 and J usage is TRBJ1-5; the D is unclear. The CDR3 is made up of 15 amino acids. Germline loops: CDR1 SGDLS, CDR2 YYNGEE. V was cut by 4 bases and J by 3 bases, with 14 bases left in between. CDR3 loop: CASSLSGGFNQPQHF. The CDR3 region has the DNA TGTGCCAGCAGCCTCTCTGGAGGGTTCAATCAGCCCCAGCATTTT.

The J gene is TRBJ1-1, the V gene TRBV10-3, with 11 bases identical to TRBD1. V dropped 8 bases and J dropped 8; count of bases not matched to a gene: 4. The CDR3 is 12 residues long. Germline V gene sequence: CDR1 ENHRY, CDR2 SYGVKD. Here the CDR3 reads CAIHGTGGEAFF. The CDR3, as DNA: TGTGCCATCCACGGGACAGGGGGAGAAGCTTTCTTT.

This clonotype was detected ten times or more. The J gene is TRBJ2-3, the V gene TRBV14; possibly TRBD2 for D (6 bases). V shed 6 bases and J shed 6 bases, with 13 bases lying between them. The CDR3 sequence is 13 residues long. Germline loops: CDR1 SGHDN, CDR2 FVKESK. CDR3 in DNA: TGTGCCAGCAGACCCACGGGGAGGGATACGCAGTATTTT. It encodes CASRPTGRDTQYF. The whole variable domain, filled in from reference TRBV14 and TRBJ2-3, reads EAGVTQFPSHSVIEKGQTVTLRCDPISGHDNLYWYRRVMGKEIKFLLHFVKESKQDESGMPNNRFLAERTGGTYSTLKVQPAELEDSGVYFCASRPTGRDTQYFGPGTRLTVL.

CDR3 bases: TGTGCCAGCAGCTTAGGACTAGCGGGAGGGCCTGCAGATACGCAGTATTTT. It encodes CASSLGLAGGPADTQYF. The chain combines TRBV7-9 with TRBJ2-3, with 14 bases lining up with TRBD2. The CDR3 covers 17 residues. CDR1 is SEHNR, CDR2 FQNEAQ, per germline (reference sequence). J was trimmed by 4 bases and V by 1 base; bases with no gene match: 4. The whole variable domain, remainder taken from reference TRBV7-9 and TRBJ2-3, is DTGVSQNPRHKITKRGQNVTFRCDPISEHNRLYWYRQTLGQGPEFLTYFQNEAQLEKSRLLSDRFSAERPKGSFSTLEIQRTEQGDSAMYLCASSLGLAGGPADTQYFGPGTRLTVL.

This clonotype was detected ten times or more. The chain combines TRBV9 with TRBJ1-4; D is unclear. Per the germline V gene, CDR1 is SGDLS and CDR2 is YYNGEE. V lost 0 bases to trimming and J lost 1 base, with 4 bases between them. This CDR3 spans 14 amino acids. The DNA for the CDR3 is TGTGCCAGCAGCGTAGACGAAACTAATGAAAAACTGTTTTTT. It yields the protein CASSVDETNEKLFF.

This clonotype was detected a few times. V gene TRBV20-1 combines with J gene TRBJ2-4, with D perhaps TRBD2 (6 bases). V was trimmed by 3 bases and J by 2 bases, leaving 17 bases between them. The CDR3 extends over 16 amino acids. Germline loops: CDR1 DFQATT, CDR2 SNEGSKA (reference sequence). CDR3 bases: TGCAGTGCTAGTGAACGGCGGGGCGGGACCAAAAACATTCAGTACTTC. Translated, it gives CSASERRGGTKNIQYF.